The present entry profiles one T cell receptor (beta chain) with its context. This sample stems from a study of OX40 agonist ivuxolimab in advanced cancers. Deletions cut 7 bases from V and 4 bases from J, with 16 bases between. Germline V gives CDR1 SEHNR, CDR2 FQNEAQ (reference sequence). This CDR3 spans 15 amino acids. Method: immunoSEQ multiplex PCR; TCRdb's copy keeps in-frame clones and lacks some. The sample records 100,000 to 130,000 clones, roughly 90% being singletons. This receptor was taken from an adult with an advanced solid tumor such as melanoma, head and neck, liver or kidney cancer. Sequenced material: CD4+ or CD8+ T cells sorted from blood, taken in a trial of the OX40 agonist ivuxolimab. V gene TRBV7-9 combines with J gene TRBJ1-4; perhaps TRBD1 as D (6 bases). The CDR3: CASISEGGSNEKLFF. For the CDR3, the DNA is TGTGCCAGCATCTCCGAAGGGGGGAGTAATGAAAAACTGTTTTTT.